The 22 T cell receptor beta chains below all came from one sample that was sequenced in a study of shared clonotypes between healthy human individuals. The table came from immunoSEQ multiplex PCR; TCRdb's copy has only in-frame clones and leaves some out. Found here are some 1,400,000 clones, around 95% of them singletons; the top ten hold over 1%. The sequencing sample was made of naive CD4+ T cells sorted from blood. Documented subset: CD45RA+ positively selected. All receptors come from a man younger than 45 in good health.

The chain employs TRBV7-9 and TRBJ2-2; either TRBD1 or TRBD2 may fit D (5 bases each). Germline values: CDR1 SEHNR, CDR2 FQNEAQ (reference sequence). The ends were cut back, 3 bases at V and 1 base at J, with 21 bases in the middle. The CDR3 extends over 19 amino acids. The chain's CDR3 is CASSFYGTVHRENTGELFF. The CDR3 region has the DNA TGTGCCAGCAGCTTTTACGGGACCGTACACCGAGAGAACACCGGGGAGCTGTTTTTT.

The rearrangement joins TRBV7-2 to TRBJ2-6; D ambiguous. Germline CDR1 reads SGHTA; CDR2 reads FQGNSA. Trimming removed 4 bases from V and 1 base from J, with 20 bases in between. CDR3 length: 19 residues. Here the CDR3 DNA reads TGTGCCAGCAGCTGGGTCCTTAGTAAATTATTTTCTGGGGCCAACGTCCTGACTTTC. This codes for CASSWVLSKLFSGANVLTF.

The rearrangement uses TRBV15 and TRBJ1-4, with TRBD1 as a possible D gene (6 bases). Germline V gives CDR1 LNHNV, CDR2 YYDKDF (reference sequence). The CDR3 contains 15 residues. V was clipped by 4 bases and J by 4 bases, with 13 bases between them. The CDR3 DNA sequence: TGTGCCACCAGCACTAAGGGCAGGGGTAATGAAAAACTGTTTTTT. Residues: CATSTKGRGNEKLFF.

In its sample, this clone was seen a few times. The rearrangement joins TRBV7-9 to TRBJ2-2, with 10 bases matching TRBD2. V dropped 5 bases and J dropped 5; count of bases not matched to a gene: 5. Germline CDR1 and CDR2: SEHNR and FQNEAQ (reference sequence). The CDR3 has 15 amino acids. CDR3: CASSDKREGTGELFF. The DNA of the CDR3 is TGTGCCAGCAGCGATAAGCGGGAGGGGACCGGGGAGCTGTTTTTT. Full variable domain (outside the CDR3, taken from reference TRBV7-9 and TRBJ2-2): DTGVSQNPRHKITKRGQNVTFRCDPISEHNRLYWYRQTLGQGPEFLTYFQNEAQLEKSRLLSDRFSAERPKGSFSTLEIQRTEQGDSAMYLCASSDKREGTGELFFGEGSRLTVL.

CDR3 in amino acids: CASSQGRTSGRSVTDTQYF. The CDR3 DNA follows: TGTGCCAGCAGCCAAGGAAGGACTAGCGGGAGATCGGTGACAGATACGCAGTATTTT. The J gene is TRBJ2-3, the V gene TRBV14, with 13 bases that match TRBD2. The CDR3 loop spans 19 amino acids. V was pared by 1 base and J by 3 bases, with 10 bases of the junction left unmatched. From germline, CDR1 is SGHDN and CDR2 FVKESK.

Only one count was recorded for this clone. CDR3 sequence: CASSLRGGVNTGELFF. The CDR3 DNA reads TGTGCCAGCAGCTTGCGCGGGGGGGTGAACACCGGGGAGCTGTTTTTT. The gene calls are TRBV5-4 and TRBJ2-2; 9 bases fit TRBD2. The J segment lost 1 base and the V segment lost 1 base, leaving 2 bases of the junction unmatched. The CDR3 is made up of 16 amino acids. CDR1 SGHNT and CDR2 YYREEE come from the germline V gene (reference sequence).

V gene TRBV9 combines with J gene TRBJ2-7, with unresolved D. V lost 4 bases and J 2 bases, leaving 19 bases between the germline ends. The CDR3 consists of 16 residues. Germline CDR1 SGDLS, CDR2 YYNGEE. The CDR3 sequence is CASSPRVERRPYEQYF. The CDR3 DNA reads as TGTGCCAGCAGCCCCCGGGTTGAGCGCCGACCCTACGAGCAGTACTTC.

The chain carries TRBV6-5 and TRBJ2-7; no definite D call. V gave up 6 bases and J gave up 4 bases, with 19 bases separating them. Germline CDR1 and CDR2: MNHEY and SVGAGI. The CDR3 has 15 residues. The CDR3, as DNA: TGTGCCAGCAGGGGTAGGACCCCCGCGAATTACGAGCAGTACTTC. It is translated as CASRGRTPANYEQYF.

CDR3 sequence reads: CASSETTETYEQYF. The DNA of the CDR3 is TGCGCCAGCAGTGAGACGACGGAGACCTACGAGCAGTACTTC. The chain uses TRBV10-1 and TRBJ2-7; the D is unclear. Trimming took 2 bases from V and 2 from J, leaving 10 bases between them. CDR1 WNHNN and CDR2 SYGVQD come from the germline V gene (reference sequence). The CDR3 is 14 amino acids.

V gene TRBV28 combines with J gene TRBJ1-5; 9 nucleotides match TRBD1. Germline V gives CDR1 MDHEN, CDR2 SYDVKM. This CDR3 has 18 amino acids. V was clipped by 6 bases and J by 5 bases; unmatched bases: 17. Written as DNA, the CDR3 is TGTGCCAGCAGACTCCTCCTGACCGCCGGGACAGGGTATCAGCCCCAGCATTTT. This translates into CASRLLLTAGTGYQPQHF. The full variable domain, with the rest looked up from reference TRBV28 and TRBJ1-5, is DVKVTQSSRYLVKRTGEKVFLECVQDMDHENMFWYRQDPGLGLRLIYFSYDVKMKEKGDIPEGYSVSREKKERFSLILESASTNQTSMYLCASRLLLTAGTGYQPQHFGDGTRLSIL.

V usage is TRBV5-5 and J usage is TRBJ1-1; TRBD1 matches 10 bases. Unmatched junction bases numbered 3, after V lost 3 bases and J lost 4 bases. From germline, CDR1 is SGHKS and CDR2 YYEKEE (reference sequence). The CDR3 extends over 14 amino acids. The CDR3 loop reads CASSSRDRGTEAFF. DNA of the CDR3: TGTGCCAGCAGCTCCCGGGACAGGGGCACTGAAGCTTTCTTT.

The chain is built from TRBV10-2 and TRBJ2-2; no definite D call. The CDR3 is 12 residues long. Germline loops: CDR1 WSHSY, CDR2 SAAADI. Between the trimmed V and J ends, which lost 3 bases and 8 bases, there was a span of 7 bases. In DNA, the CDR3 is TGCGCCAGCAGTGAAGCCCAGGGGGAGCTGTTTTTT. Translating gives CASSEAQGELFF.

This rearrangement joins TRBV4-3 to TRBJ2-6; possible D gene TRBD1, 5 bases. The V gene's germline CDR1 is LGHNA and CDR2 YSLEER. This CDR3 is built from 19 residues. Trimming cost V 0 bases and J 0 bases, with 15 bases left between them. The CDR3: CASSQDMVFTGSGANVLTF. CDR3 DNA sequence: TGCGCCAGCAGCCAAGATATGGTCTTCACAGGCTCTGGGGCCAACGTCCTGACTTTC.

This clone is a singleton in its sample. CDR3 protein: CASSPRGQVNEKLFF. In DNA, the CDR3 is TGTGCCAGCAGCCCAAGGGGACAGGTTAATGAAAAACTGTTTTTT. The chain has TRBV7-8 and TRBJ1-4; 8 nucleotides line up with TRBD1. Germline V gene lookup returns CDR1 SGHVS and CDR2 FQNEAQ. V lost 5 bases and J lost 4; bases outside the gene matches: 6. CDR3 length: 15 residues.

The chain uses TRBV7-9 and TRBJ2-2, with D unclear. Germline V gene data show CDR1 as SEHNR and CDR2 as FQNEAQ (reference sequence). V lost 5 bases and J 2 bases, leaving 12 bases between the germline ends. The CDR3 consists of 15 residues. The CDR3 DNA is TGTGCCAGCAGCCATCACGGAATCAACACCGGGGAGCTGTTTTTT. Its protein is CASSHHGINTGELFF.

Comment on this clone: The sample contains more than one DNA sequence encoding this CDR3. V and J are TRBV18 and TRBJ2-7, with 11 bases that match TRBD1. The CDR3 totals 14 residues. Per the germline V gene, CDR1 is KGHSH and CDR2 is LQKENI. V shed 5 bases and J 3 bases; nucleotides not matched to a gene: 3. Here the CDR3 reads CASSLGQGVYEQYF. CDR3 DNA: TGTGCCAGCTCATTGGGACAGGGGGTCTACGAGCAGTACTTC. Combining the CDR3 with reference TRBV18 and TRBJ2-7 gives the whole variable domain NAGVMQNPRHLVRRRGQEARLRCSPMKGHSHVYWYRQLPEEGLKFMVYLQKENIIDESGMPKERFSAEFPKEGPSILRIQQVVRGDSAAYFCASSLGQGVYEQYFGPGTRLTVT.

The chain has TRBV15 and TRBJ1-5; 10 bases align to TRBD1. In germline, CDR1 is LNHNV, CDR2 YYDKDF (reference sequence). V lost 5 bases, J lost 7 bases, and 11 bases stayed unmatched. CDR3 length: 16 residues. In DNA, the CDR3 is TGTGCCACCAGCGCCCGGGACAGGGGTTTTGGACAGCCCCAGCATTTT. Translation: CATSARDRGFGQPQHF.

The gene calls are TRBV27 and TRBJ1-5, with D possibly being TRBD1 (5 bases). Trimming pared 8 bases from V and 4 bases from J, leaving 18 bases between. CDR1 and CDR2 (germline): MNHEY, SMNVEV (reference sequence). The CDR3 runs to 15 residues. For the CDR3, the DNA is TGTGCCAGCCGCCACGGGGACGGAACTAATCAGCCCCAGCATTTT. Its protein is CASRHGDGTNQPQHF.

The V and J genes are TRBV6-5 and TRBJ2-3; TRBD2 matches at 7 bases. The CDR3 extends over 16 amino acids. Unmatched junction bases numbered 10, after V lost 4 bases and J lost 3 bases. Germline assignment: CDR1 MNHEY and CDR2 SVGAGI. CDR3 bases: TGTGCCAGCAGTTCGCTTGCGGGAGTTCGTACAGATACGCAGTATTTT. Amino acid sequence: CASSSLAGVRTDTQYF.

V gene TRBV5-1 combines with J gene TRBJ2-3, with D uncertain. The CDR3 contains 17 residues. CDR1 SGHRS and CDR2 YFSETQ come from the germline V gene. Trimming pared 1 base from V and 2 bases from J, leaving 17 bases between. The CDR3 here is CASSLTVLGQNTDTQYF. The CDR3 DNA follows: TGCGCCAGCAGCTTGACAGTCCTAGGTCAGAACACAGATACGCAGTATTTT. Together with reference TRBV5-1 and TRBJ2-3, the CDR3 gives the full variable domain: KAGVTQTPRYLIKTRGQQVTLSCSPISGHRSVSWYQQTPGQGLQFLFEYFSETQRNKGNFPGRFSGRQFSNSRSEMNVSTLELGDSALYLCASSLTVLGQNTDTQYFGPGTRLTVL.

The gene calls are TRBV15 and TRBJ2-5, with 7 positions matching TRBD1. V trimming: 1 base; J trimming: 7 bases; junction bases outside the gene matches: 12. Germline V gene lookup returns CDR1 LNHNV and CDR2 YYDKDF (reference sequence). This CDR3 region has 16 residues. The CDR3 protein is CATSRATGLSSGTQYF. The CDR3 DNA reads TGTGCCACCAGCAGAGCGACAGGGCTCTCCTCAGGGACCCAGTACTTC.

CDR3 nucleotide sequence: TGTGCCAGCAGTTCACCGGGACTGGATTACGAGCAGTACTTC. Translation gives CASSSPGLDYEQYF. This sequence joins TRBV6-5 and TRBJ2-7; a weak D match, TRBD2 (6 bases). In germline, CDR1 is MNHEY, CDR2 SVGAGI. The V and J ends lost 4 bases and 4 bases respectively, with 14 bases between them. CDR3 size: 14 residues.